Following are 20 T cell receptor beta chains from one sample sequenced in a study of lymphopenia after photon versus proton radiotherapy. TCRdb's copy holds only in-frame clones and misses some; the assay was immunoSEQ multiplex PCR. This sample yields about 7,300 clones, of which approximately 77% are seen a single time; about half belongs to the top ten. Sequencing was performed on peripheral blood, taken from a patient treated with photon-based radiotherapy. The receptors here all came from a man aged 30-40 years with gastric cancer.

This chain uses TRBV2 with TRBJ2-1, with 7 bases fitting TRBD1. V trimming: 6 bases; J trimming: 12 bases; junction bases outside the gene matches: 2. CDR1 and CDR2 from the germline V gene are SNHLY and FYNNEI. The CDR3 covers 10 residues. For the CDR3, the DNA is TGTGCCAGCAGACAGGGGAGGCAGTTCTTC. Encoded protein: CASRQGRQFF.

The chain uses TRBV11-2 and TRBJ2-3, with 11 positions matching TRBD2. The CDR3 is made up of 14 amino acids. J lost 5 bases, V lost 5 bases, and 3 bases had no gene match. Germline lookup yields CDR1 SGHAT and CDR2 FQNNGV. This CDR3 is CASSRGLAGDTQYF. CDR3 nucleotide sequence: TGTGCCAGCAGCCGTGGACTAGCGGGAGATACGCAGTATTTT. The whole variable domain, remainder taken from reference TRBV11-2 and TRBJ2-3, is EAGVAQSPRYKIIEKRQSVAFWCNPISGHATLYWYQQILGQGPKLLIQFQNNGVVDDSQLPKDRFSAERLKGVDSTLKIQPAKLEDSAVYLCASSRGLAGDTQYFGPGTRLTVL.

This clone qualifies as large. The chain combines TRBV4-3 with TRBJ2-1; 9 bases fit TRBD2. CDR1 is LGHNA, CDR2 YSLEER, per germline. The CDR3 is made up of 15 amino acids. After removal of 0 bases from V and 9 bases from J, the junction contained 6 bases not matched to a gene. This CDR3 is CASSQDASGKVEQFF. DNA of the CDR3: TGCGCCAGCAGCCAAGATGCTAGCGGGAAGGTTGAGCAGTTCTTC.

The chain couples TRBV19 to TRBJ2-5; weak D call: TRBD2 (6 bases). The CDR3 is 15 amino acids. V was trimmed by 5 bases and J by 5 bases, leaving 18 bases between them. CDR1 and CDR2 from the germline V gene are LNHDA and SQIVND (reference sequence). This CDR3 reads CASSGGVMELETQYF. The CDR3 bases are TGTGCCAGTAGTGGAGGGGTTATGGAGTTGGAGACCCAGTACTTC.

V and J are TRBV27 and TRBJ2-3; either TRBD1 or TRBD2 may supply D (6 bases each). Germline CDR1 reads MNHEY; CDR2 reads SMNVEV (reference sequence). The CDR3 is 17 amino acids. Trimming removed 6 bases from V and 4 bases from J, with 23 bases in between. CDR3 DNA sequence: TGTGCCAGCAGGACTGGAATCAAGTTGGGGGGCCCAGATACGCAGTATTTT. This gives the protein CASRTGIKLGGPDTQYF.

The CDR3 DNA is TGTGCCAGCAGCTTAATAGCGGGAGGCACAGATACGCAGTATTTT. This gives the protein CASSLIAGGTDTQYF. The chain joins TRBV7-2 to TRBJ2-3; 9 bases line up with TRBD2. Germline V gives CDR1 SGHTA, CDR2 FQGNSA. There are 15 residues in the CDR3. Trimming took 2 bases from V and 1 from J; bases not matched to a gene: 1.

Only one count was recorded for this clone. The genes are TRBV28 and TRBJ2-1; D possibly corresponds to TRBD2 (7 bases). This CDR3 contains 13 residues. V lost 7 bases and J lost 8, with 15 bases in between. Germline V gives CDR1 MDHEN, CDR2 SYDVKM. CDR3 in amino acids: CASTLGGGDEQFF. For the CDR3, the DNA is TGTGCCAGCACCCTTGGAGGGGGGGATGAGCAGTTCTTC.

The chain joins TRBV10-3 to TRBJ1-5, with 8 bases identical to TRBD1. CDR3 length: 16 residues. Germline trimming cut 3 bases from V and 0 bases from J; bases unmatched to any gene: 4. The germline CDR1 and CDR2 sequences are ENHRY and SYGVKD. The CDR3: CAISEQGGDSNQPQHF. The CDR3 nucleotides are TGTGCCATCAGTGAACAGGGGGGGGATAGCAATCAGCCCCAGCATTTT.

In nucleotides, the CDR3 is TGTGCCAGCAGTCCTACCTCGGACAGGGATGAAAAACTGTTTTTT. This codes for CASSPTSDRDEKLFF. J is TRBJ1-4 and V is TRBV6-1; 8 positions match TRBD1. The CDR3 length is 15 residues. Germline assignment: CDR1 MNHNS and CDR2 SASEGT. Trimming cost V 5 bases and J 6 bases; bases outside gene matches: 8.

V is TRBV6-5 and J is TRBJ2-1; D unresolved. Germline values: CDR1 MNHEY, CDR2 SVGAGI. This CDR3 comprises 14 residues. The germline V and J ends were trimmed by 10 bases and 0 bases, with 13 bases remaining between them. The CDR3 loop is CATTQRASYNEQFF. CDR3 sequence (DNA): TGTGCCACCACCCAGCGAGCCTCCTACAATGAGCAGTTCTTC.

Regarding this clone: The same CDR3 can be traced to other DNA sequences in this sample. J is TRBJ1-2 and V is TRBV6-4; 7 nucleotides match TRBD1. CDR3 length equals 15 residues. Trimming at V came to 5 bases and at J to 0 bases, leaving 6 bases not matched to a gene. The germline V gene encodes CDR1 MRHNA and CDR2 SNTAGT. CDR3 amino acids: CASSFDRDANYGYTF. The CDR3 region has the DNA TGTGCCAGCAGTTTCGACAGGGACGCTAACTATGGCTACACCTTC.

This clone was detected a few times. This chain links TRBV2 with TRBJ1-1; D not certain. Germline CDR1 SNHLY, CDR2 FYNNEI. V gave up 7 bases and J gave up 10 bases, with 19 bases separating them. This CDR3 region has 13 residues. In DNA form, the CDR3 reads TGTGCCAGCAAAGACGAAGGTAACCCAGGAGCTTTCTTT. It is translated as CASKDEGNPGAFF.

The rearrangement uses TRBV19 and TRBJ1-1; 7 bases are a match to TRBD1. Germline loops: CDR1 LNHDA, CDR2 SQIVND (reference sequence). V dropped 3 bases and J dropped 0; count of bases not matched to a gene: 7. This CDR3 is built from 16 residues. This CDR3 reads CASSISGGDMNTEAFF. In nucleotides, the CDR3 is TGTGCCAGTAGTATCTCAGGGGGGGACATGAACACTGAAGCTTTCTTT.

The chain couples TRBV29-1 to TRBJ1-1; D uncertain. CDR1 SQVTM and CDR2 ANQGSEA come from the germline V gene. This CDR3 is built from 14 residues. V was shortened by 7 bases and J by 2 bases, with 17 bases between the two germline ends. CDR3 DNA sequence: TGCAGCGCGATGGCGGGAGATCTCAACACTGAAGCTTTCTTT. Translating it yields CSAMAGDLNTEAFF. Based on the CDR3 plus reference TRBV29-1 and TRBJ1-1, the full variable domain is SAVISQKPSRDICQRGTSLTIQCQVDSQVTMMFWYRQQPGQSLTLIATANQGSEATYESGFVIDKFPISRPNLTFSTLTVSNMSPEDSSIYLCSAMAGDLNTEAFFGQGTRLTVV.

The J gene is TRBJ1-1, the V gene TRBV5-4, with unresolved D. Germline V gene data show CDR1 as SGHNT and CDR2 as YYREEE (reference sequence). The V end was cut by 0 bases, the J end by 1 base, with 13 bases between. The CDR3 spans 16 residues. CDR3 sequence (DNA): TGTGCCAGCAGCTTGGGGCAGGAAGTTTGGAACACTGAAGCTTTCTTT. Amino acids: CASSLGQEVWNTEAFF.

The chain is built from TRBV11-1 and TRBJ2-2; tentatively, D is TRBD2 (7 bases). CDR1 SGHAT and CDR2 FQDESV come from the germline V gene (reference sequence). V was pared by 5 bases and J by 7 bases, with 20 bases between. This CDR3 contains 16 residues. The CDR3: CASSPGGTLVGGELFF. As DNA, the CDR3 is TGTGCCAGCAGCCCGGGGGGCACGCTTGTTGGCGGGGAGCTGTTTTTT.

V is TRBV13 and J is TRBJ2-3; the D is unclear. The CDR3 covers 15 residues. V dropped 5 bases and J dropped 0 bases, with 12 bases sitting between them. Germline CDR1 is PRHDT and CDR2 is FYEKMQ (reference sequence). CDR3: CASSPLTFSTDTQYF. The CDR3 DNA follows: TGTGCCAGCAGCCCCCTAACATTTAGCACAGATACGCAGTATTTT.

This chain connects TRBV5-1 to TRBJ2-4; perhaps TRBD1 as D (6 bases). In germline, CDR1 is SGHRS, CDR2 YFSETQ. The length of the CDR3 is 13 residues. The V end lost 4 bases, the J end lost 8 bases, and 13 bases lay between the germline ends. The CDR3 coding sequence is TGCGCCAGCAGCGAACAGGGTACGGACATTCAGTACTTC. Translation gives CASSEQGTDIQYF.

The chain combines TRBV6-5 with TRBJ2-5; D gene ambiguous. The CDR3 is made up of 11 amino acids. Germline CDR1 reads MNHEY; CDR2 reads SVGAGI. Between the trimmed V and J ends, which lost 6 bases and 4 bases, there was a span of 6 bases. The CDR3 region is CASRVRETQYF. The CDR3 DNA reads TGTGCCAGCAGGGTCCGAGAGACCCAGTACTTC.

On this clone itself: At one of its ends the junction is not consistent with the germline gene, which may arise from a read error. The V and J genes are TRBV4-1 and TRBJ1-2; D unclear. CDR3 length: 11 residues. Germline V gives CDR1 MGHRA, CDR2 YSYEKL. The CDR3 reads CASSQEGFLAF. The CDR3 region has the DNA TGCGCCAGCAGCCAAGAGGGCTTTCTCGCCTTC.